This is a list of T cell receptor beta chains from one sample in a study of PD-L1 blockade in urothelial cancer. Assay used: immunoSEQ multiplex PCR; TCRdb lists only in-frame clones, some missing. The repertoire holds tens of thousands of clones, with approximately 90% as singletons. This material consisted of PBMCs, taken around atezolizumab (anti-PD-L1) treatment. These receptors originate from a woman aged 55-69 years with urothelial cancer. The CDR3 runs from the conserved cysteine through the conserved F or W. Fields, in order: J gene, clone size, V gene, D gene, CDR3 DNA, CDR3 protein. A D gene is named only where the DNA matches it firmly. Rows give clone size only sometimes, using once, few, many, or a class for an expanded clone.

J gene: TRBJ2-2
clone size: once
V gene: TRBV11-3
D gene: NA
CDR3 DNA: TGTGCCAGCAGCTTAGGGCAGGGCTCCGGGGAGCTGTTTTTT
CDR3 protein: CASSLGQGSGELFF

J gene: TRBJ2-5
clone size: NA
V gene: TRBV2
D gene: NA
CDR3 DNA: TGTGCCAGCAACGCTCTGAGCCAAGAGACCCAGTACTTC
CDR3 protein: CASNALSQETQYF

J gene: TRBJ2-2
clone size: NA
V gene: TRBV7-3
D gene: NA
CDR3 DNA: TGTGCCAGCAGCTCCCCGAGTTACACCGGGGAGCTGTTTTTT
CDR3 protein: CASSSPSYTGELFF

J gene: TRBJ2-1
clone size: NA
V gene: TRBV7-2
D gene: TRBD1
CDR3 DNA: TGTGCCAGCAGCTTCAGGGGGAATGAGCAGTTCTTC
CDR3 protein: CASSFRGNEQFF

J gene: TRBJ2-7
clone size: once
V gene: TRBV7-2
D gene: TRBD1
CDR3 DNA: TGTGCCAGCAGCTTAGCCTGGGACAGTTCCTCCTACGAGCAGTACTTC
CDR3 protein: CASSLAWDSSSYEQYF

J gene: TRBJ2-2
clone size: NA
V gene: TRBV14
D gene: TRBD1
CDR3 DNA: TGTGCCAGCAGCCAAGCCCATCGACAGGGCGCGAACACCGGGGAGCTGTTTTTT
CDR3 protein: CASSQAHRQGANTGELFF

J gene: TRBJ2-1
clone size: NA
V gene: TRBV6-6
D gene: NA
CDR3 DNA: TGTGCCAGCACCACGGAGCTTGAGCAGTTCTTC
CDR3 protein: CASTTELEQFF

J gene: TRBJ1-2
clone size: NA
V gene: TRBV27
D gene: TRBD1
CDR3 DNA: TGTGCCAGCAGTGCCAACACAGGGGATGGCTACACCTTC
CDR3 protein: CASSANTGDGYTF

J gene: TRBJ1-3
clone size: NA
V gene: TRBV11-3
D gene: NA
CDR3 DNA: TGTGCCAGCAGCTCCTCCAGGGCTTCGAACACCATATATTTT
CDR3 protein: CASSSSRASNTIYF

J gene: TRBJ2-3
clone size: NA
V gene: TRBV6-1
D gene: TRBD2
CDR3 DNA: TGTGCCAGTAAGCGGGGGGTCCCCAGCACAGATACGCAGTATTTT
CDR3 protein: CASKRGVPSTDTQYF

J gene: TRBJ2-5
clone size: NA
V gene: TRBV5-1
D gene: TRBD2
CDR3 DNA: TGCGCCAGCAGCTCGGTATTTCAGGGGACTAGATTCACCAAAGAGACCCAGTACTTC
CDR3 protein: CASSSVFQGTRFTKETQYF

J gene: TRBJ2-5
clone size: NA
V gene: TRBV18
D gene: NA
CDR3 DNA: TGTGCCAGCTCAGTTACAGGGATTCAGACCCAGTACTTC
CDR3 protein: CASSVTGIQTQYF

J gene: TRBJ1-2
clone size: few
V gene: TRBV19
D gene: TRBD1
CDR3 DNA: TGTGCCAGTACCTCCGGGACAGGGGGCTACTATGGCTACACCTTC
CDR3 protein: CASTSGTGGYYGYTF

J gene: TRBJ2-3
clone size: NA
V gene: TRBV4-3
D gene: NA
CDR3 DNA: TGCGCCAGCAGCCAAATGAACCGGGTGGATGATACGCAGTATTTT
CDR3 protein: CASSQMNRVDDTQYF

J gene: TRBJ2-7
clone size: NA
V gene: TRBV28
D gene: NA
CDR3 DNA: TGTGCCAGCAGCCTCACCGACTTTAGCTCCTACGAGCAATACTTC
CDR3 protein: CASSLTDFSSYEQYF

J gene: TRBJ2-1
clone size: NA
V gene: TRBV28
D gene: NA
CDR3 DNA: TGTGCCAGCGGCATGCAGGGACTCTACAATGAGCAGTTCTTC
CDR3 protein: CASGMQGLYNEQFF

J gene: TRBJ1-4
clone size: NA
V gene: TRBV6-6
D gene: TRBD1
CDR3 DNA: TGTGCCAGCAGTCATGTCGGACAGGGGCTTGAAAAACTGTTTTTT
CDR3 protein: CASSHVGQGLEKLFF

J gene: TRBJ1-2
clone size: NA
V gene: TRBV7-2
D gene: TRBD1
CDR3 DNA: TGTGCCAGCAGCCCCGGTGGGACAGGGGGTGGCTACACCTTC
CDR3 protein: CASSPGGTGGGYTF

J gene: TRBJ2-1
clone size: NA
V gene: TRBV2
D gene: NA
CDR3 DNA: TGTGCCAGCGGGGGCGATACTTCCTACAATGAGCAGTTCTTC
CDR3 protein: CASGGDTSYNEQFF

J gene: TRBJ2-7
clone size: once
V gene: TRBV7-6
D gene: NA
CDR3 DNA: TGTGCCAGCAGCTTATTTGACAGGAACCCCTACGAGCAGTACTTC
CDR3 protein: CASSLFDRNPYEQYF

J gene: TRBJ2-2
clone size: NA
V gene: TRBV5-1
D gene: TRBD1
CDR3 DNA: TGCGCCAGCAGCCCGGGACAGGGGGCGCGCCATGGAGGGGAGCTGTTTTTT
CDR3 protein: CASSPGQGARHGGELFF

J gene: TRBJ2-7
clone size: NA
V gene: TRBV6-1
D gene: NA
CDR3 DNA: TGTGCCAGCAGTGAATTAGGGGACGAGCAGTACTTC
CDR3 protein: CASSELGDEQYF

J gene: TRBJ2-5
clone size: few
V gene: TRBV19
D gene: TRBD2
CDR3 DNA: TGTGCCAGTAGCTTGGATATCGGGGGGGGTGAGACCCAGTACTTC
CDR3 protein: CASSLDIGGGETQYF

J gene: TRBJ2-5
clone size: NA
V gene: TRBV5-1
D gene: TRBD1
CDR3 DNA: TGCGCCAGCAGCTTGGGAGGACAGGGGTACCAAGAGACCCAGTACTTC
CDR3 protein: CASSLGGQGYQETQYF

J gene: TRBJ2-1
clone size: NA
V gene: TRBV4-3
D gene: TRBD2
CDR3 DNA: TGCGCCAGCAGCCAGACGGGGGCCTCTAGCGGGAGGTATGAGCAGTTCTTC
CDR3 protein: CASSQTGASSGRYEQFF

J gene: TRBJ1-4
clone size: NA
V gene: TRBV7-2
D gene: NA
CDR3 DNA: TGTGCCAGCAGCTTAGACCTAACGGAAAAACTGTTTTTT
CDR3 protein: CASSLDLTEKLFF

J gene: TRBJ2-5
clone size: NA
V gene: TRBV6-5
D gene: TRBD1
CDR3 DNA: TGTGCCAGCAGGAGACAGGGGTTATTTGAGACCCAGTACTTC
CDR3 protein: CASRRQGLFETQYF

J gene: TRBJ1-2
clone size: NA
V gene: TRBV5-4
D gene: TRBD1
CDR3 DNA: TGTGCCAGCACCCTCCGGGACAGGGTTGGCTACACCTTC
CDR3 protein: CASTLRDRVGYTF

J gene: TRBJ2-1
clone size: NA
V gene: TRBV7-2
D gene: NA
CDR3 DNA: TGTGCCAGCAGCCCCCGGGATTACCCCGGGAATGAGCAGTTCTTC
CDR3 protein: CASSPRDYPGNEQFF

J gene: TRBJ1-1
clone size: NA
V gene: TRBV6-5
D gene: NA
CDR3 DNA: TGTGCCAGCAGTTACTCGTTAGGGGTAATCACTGAAGCTTTCTTT
CDR3 protein: CASSYSLGVITEAFF

J gene: TRBJ1-6
clone size: medium-sized
V gene: TRBV18
D gene: NA
CDR3 DNA: TGTGCCAGCTCACTAACGATAACGGGGTTTGGTAATTCACCCCTCCACTTT
CDR3 protein: CASSLTITGFGNSPLHF

J gene: TRBJ1-4
clone size: NA
V gene: TRBV2
D gene: NA
CDR3 DNA: TGTGCCAGCAGAGTAACAGGGATGTTGCCTGAAAAACTGTTTTTT
CDR3 protein: CASRVTGMLPEKLFF

J gene: TRBJ1-5
clone size: NA
V gene: TRBV19
D gene: NA
CDR3 DNA: TGTGCCAGTAGGACCTTGTCGGGAAGCAATCAGCCCCAGCATTTT
CDR3 protein: CASRTLSGSNQPQHF

J gene: TRBJ2-1
clone size: NA
V gene: TRBV7-2
D gene: NA
CDR3 DNA: TGTGCCAGCAGCTTAGATTTGGGGCGCAATGAGCAGTTCTTC
CDR3 protein: CASSLDLGRNEQFF

J gene: TRBJ2-2
clone size: once
V gene: TRBV10-3
D gene: NA
CDR3 DNA: TGTGCCACCCAGGGTCCCGGGGAGCTGTTTTTT
CDR3 protein: CATQGPGELFF

J gene: TRBJ2-3
clone size: NA
V gene: TRBV10-3
D gene: TRBD2
CDR3 DNA: TGTGCCATCCCGGGGGGGCCGAGAGATACGCAGTATTTT
CDR3 protein: CAIPGGPRDTQYF

J gene: TRBJ1-2
clone size: few
V gene: TRBV6-1
D gene: NA
CDR3 DNA: TGTGCCAGCAGTGAAGAGGGCAGGGTCTATGGCTACACCTTC
CDR3 protein: CASSEEGRVYGYTF

J gene: TRBJ1-1
clone size: once
V gene: TRBV29-1
D gene: NA
CDR3 DNA: TGCAGCGTTGTCATCGACAGGTTTGGTGAAGCTTTCTTT
CDR3 protein: CSVVIDRFGEAFF

J gene: TRBJ1-5
clone size: NA
V gene: TRBV2
D gene: TRBD1
CDR3 DNA: TGTGCCAGCAGTGAAGCAAGGCAGGGGGCAGGCCAGCCCCAGCATTTT
CDR3 protein: CASSEARQGAGQPQHF

J gene: TRBJ1-4
clone size: NA
V gene: TRBV2
D gene: NA
CDR3 DNA: TGTGCCAGCAAGGAGTTACTGCGGAATGAAAAACTGTTTTTT
CDR3 protein: CASKELLRNEKLFF

J gene: TRBJ2-7
clone size: NA
V gene: TRBV7-2
D gene: NA
CDR3 DNA: TGTGCCAGCAGCCCCATGGGCGGGGCCTCCTACGAGCAGTACTTC
CDR3 protein: CASSPMGGASYEQYF

J gene: TRBJ1-2
clone size: NA
V gene: TRBV5-4
D gene: TRBD1
CDR3 DNA: TGTGCCAGCAGCTTGAGAGGGGGCAACTATGGCTACACCTTC
CDR3 protein: CASSLRGGNYGYTF